Each of the 13 T cell receptor beta chains below was sequenced from the same sample in a study of cytomegalovirus exposure and HLA in healthy donors. Clones were read by immunoSEQ multiplex PCR, and TCRdb kept only the in-frame ones, dropping some. The table lists approximately 160,000 clones, 85% of them singletons, with approximately 2.3% in the top ten. The specimen was PBMCs. The receptors stem from a man aged 25-40 years in good health and CMV-seropositive.

V and J are TRBV6-1 and TRBJ2-7; a possible D gene is TRBD1 (6 bases). Per the germline V gene, CDR1 is MNHNS and CDR2 is SASEGT. This CDR3 has 13 amino acids. Between the trimmed V and J ends, which lost 2 bases and 3 bases, there was a span of 8 bases. The DNA for the CDR3 is TGTGCCAGCAGTGAAACAGGGTTCTACGAGCAGTACTTC. This translates into CASSETGFYEQYF.

J is TRBJ1-2 and V is TRBV7-9, with TRBD1 identical over 8 bases. The CDR3 sequence is 13 residues long. CDR1 and CDR2 (germline): SEHNR, FQNEAQ (reference sequence). V lost 6 bases and J lost 2; bases outside the gene matches: 2. CDR3 in amino acids: CASRAGGNYGYTF. The CDR3 DNA reads TGTGCCAGCAGGGCAGGGGGCAACTATGGCTACACCTTC.

The chain employs TRBV12-5 and TRBJ1-2, with 8 bases fitting TRBD1. The CDR3 sequence is 17 residues long. In germline, CDR1 is LGHNT, CDR2 FRNRAP. The V and J ends lost 3 bases and 2 bases, in that order; junction bases with no gene match: 11. In DNA, the CDR3 is TGTGCTAGTGGTTTCGCCCTCAGGGGGCCGCCGAACTATGGCTACACCTTC. Translation gives CASGFALRGPPNYGYTF.

The chain has TRBV5-1 and TRBJ2-7; D might be TRBD1 (5 bases). Deletions cut 0 bases from V and 4 bases from J, with 8 bases between. The germline gives CDR1 SGHRS, CDR2 YFSETQ. The CDR3 length is 13 residues. CDR3 DNA: TGCGCCAGCAGCTTGGCAGCAGGGTACGAGCAGTACTTC. This gives the protein CASSLAAGYEQYF.

V is TRBV18 and J is TRBJ2-1; D possibly corresponds to TRBD1 (6 bases). Looked up from germline, CDR1 is KGHSH and CDR2 is LQKENI. The CDR3 is made up of 16 amino acids. V was pared by 3 bases and J by 3 bases, with 15 bases between. The CDR3 DNA is TGTGCCAGCTCACCGATAATTAGGACAGACTACAATGAGCAGTTCTTC. Residues: CASSPIIRTDYNEQFF.

The chain joins TRBV5-5 to TRBJ2-2, with TRBD2 as a possible D gene (6 bases). Trimming took off 0 bases at V and 6 bases at J, with 9 bases between the two ends. The germline gives CDR1 SGHKS, CDR2 YYEKEE (reference sequence). The CDR3 length is 14 residues. The CDR3 sequence: CASSLGGASGELFF. CDR3 DNA sequence: TGTGCCAGCAGCTTGGGCGGGGCCTCCGGGGAGCTGTTTTTT.

This clone was seen a single time. The chain employs TRBV6-1 and TRBJ2-3, with D tentatively TRBD2 (5 bases). Trimming pared 5 bases from V and 6 bases from J, leaving 12 bases between. Per the germline V gene, CDR1 is MNHNS and CDR2 is SASEGT. CDR3 length equals 13 residues. The CDR3: CASSRGRVDTQYF. For the CDR3, the DNA is TGTGCCAGCAGTCGAGGGCGTGTCGATACGCAGTATTTT.

Only a few counts were recorded for this clone. The V call is TRBV5-1, the J call TRBJ1-1; D gene ambiguous. V was cut by 3 bases and J by 1 base, with 7 bases left in between. The CDR3 has 13 residues. In germline, CDR1 is SGHRS, CDR2 YFSETQ. CDR3 sequence: CASSSVRNTEAFF. The CDR3 DNA reads as TGCGCCAGCAGCTCCGTGAGGAACACTGAAGCTTTCTTT.

In its sample, this clone was seen once. The genes are TRBV7-9 and TRBJ1-2; D unresolved. This CDR3 is 14 amino acids long. With 1 base removed from V and 8 bases from J, the gap between germline ends came to 14 bases. CDR1 and CDR2 from the germline V gene are SEHNR and FQNEAQ (reference sequence). The CDR3 loop is CASSLVRTEEGYTF. DNA for the CDR3: TGTGCCAGCAGCTTAGTAAGAACGGAGGAAGGCTACACCTTC.

The chain carries TRBV7-3 and TRBJ2-3; D perhaps matches TRBD2 (7 bases). Trimming cost V 1 base and J 1 base, with 9 bases left between them. Germline CDR1 is SGHTA and CDR2 is FQGTGA. This CDR3 contains 15 residues. CDR3 sequence: CASSLIGGRTDTQYF. CDR3 bases: TGTGCCAGCAGCTTAATCGGGGGGCGCACAGATACGCAGTATTTT.

The gene calls are TRBV9 and TRBJ2-2; D perhaps matches TRBD2 (6 bases). Germline CDR1 is SGDLS and CDR2 is YYNGEE. The CDR3 has 15 amino acids. V was trimmed by 1 base and J by 6 bases, leaving 13 bases between them. This CDR3 is CASSVQPSAAGELFF. CDR3 bases: TGTGCCAGCAGCGTACAGCCTAGCGCTGCCGGGGAGCTGTTTTTT.

This chain connects TRBV4-2 to TRBJ2-1; no reliable D call. The germline V and J ends were trimmed by 1 base and 13 bases, with 14 bases remaining between them. The CDR3 extends over 13 amino acids. Germline loops: CDR1 LGHNA, CDR2 YNFKEQ. CDR3 residues: CASSQAGASDQFF. The CDR3 nucleotides are TGTGCCAGCAGCCAAGCAGGCGCTTCAGACCAGTTCTTC.

The rearrangement joins TRBV7-2 to TRBJ2-7; possibly TRBD1 for D (6 bases). CDR1 SGHTA and CDR2 FQGNSA come from the germline V gene. The CDR3 has 16 residues. The V gene lost 5 bases and the J gene lost 11 bases, with 28 bases spanning the gap. The CDR3 nucleotides are TGTGCCAGCAGCCCTCACTCGACAGGAAGTGGGGCGAAGGAGTACTTC. Its translation: CASSPHSTGSGAKEYF.